The TCR beta chain described here comes from a study of CXCR3-negative and CXCR3-positive naive CD8 T cells. CDR1 is MGHRA, CDR2 YSYEKL, per germline. The CDR3 covers 16 residues. Each TRB cDNA library was prepared by 5' RACE (with UMI labels). TCRdb reprocessed the 5' RACE reads, with one entry per CDR3 protein and no DNA. The sample table sets out roughly 56,000 distinct CDR3 sequences. The sequenced material came from naive CXCR3- CD8+ T cells from blood. The subset denotes: CD45RO-CCR7+CD27+CD95- naive CD8+ T cells lacking CXCR3 (TNR3-). The chain is built from TRBV4-1 and TRBJ1-4. The TCR comes from a human donor in good health. Some clones in this sample may be carry-over from other donors' samples. This chain's CDR3 is CASSQTDGRTWEKLFF.